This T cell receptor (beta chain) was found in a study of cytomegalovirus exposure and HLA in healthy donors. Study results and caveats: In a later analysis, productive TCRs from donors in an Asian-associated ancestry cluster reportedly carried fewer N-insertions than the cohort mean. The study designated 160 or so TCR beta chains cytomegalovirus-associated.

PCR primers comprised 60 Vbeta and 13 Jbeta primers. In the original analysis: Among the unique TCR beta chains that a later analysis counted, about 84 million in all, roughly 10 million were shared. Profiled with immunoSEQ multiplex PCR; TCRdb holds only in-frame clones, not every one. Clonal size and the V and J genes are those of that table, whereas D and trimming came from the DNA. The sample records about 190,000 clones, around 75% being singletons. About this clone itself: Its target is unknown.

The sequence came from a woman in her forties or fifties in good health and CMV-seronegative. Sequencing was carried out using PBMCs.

CDR3 nucleotides: TGTGCCAGCAGTTTAACGGGGTATGACTATGGCTACACCTTC. Protein: CASSLTGYDYGYTF. J is TRBJ1-2 and V is TRBV27; no reliable D call. Per the germline V gene, CDR1 is MNHEY and CDR2 is SMNVEV (reference sequence). CDR3 length: 14 amino acids. V was pared by 2 bases and J by 3 bases, with 10 bases between.